These 11 T cell receptor beta chains were all obtained from the same sample, sequenced in a study of blood T cell repertoires in COVID-19. Some clones are missing from TCRdb's copy, which holds only in-frame ones; the method was immunoSEQ multiplex PCR. The sample has about 160,000 clones; 85% to 95% are singletons. The source material was peripheral blood. Every receptor here comes from a woman between 50 and 59 years old with acute or convalescent COVID-19.

This rearrangement joins TRBV27 to TRBJ1-1, with D unresolved. The CDR3 extends over 15 amino acids. Germline CDR1 MNHEY, CDR2 SMNVEV (reference sequence). The V gene lost 1 base and the J gene lost 1 base, with 10 bases spanning the gap. CDR3 sequence reads: CASSLFPGANTEAFF. The CDR3 DNA reads TGTGCCAGCAGTTTATTTCCAGGCGCGAACACTGAAGCTTTCTTT.

The V call is TRBV2, the J call TRBJ2-2; possibly TRBD1 for D (5 bases). Germline CDR1 and CDR2: SNHLY and FYNNEI. This CDR3 region has 13 residues. Trimming took off 7 bases at V and 3 bases at J, with 9 bases between the two ends. This CDR3 is CASKGWDTGELFF. In DNA, the CDR3 is TGTGCCAGCAAGGGGTGGGACACCGGGGAGCTGTTTTTT.

The chain is built from TRBV24-1 and TRBJ1-6; D uncertain. Germline CDR1 KGHDR, CDR2 SFDVKD. This CDR3 has 13 amino acids. V lost 8 bases and J 7 bases, leaving 11 bases between the germline ends. The CDR3 loop is CATIDGKNSPLHF. The CDR3 bases are TGTGCCACCATAGACGGGAAAAATTCACCCCTCCACTTT.

The V gene is TRBV6-5, the J gene TRBJ2-4; a possible D gene is TRBD2 (6 bases). Germline loops: CDR1 MNHEY, CDR2 SVGAGI. The V end lost 6 bases, the J end lost 7 bases, and 10 bases lay between the germline ends. This CDR3 region has 12 residues. CDR3 sequence (DNA): TGTGCCAGCAGGTCTGGAGGGAACATTCAGTACTTC. It encodes CASRSGGNIQYF.

The chain links TRBV10-3 to TRBJ1-2; 9 bases map to TRBD1. CDR3 length: 14 amino acids. Trimming took 6 bases from V and 7 from J; bases not matched to a gene: 9. CDR1 and CDR2 (germline): ENHRY, SYGVKD. The CDR3 sequence is CAISDRRDRAGYTF. CDR3 sequence (DNA): TGTGCCATCAGCGACCGCCGGGACAGGGCTGGCTACACCTTC.

V is TRBV6-1 and J is TRBJ1-5, with 8 bases identical to TRBD1. The CDR3 runs 15 residues. J gave up 6 bases and V 0 bases, and 4 bases lay outside the gene matches. CDR1 and CDR2 (germline): MNHNS, SASEGT. CDR3 coding DNA: TGTGCCAGCAGTGAAGCGCCAGGGGGCGGTCAGCCCCAGCATTTT. Translating gives CASSEAPGGGQPQHF.

The sample holds one count of this clone. The J gene is TRBJ2-5, the V gene TRBV19; maybe TRBD1 (6 bases). Trimming stripped 7 bases from V and 5 bases from J, with 11 bases between. Germline values: CDR1 LNHDA, CDR2 SQIVND (reference sequence). The CDR3 covers 12 residues. CDR3 bases: TGTGCCAGTATATCAGGGGACGAGACCCAGTACTTC. Translation: CASISGDETQYF. Full variable domain (remainder filled in from reference TRBV19 and TRBJ2-5): DGGITQSPKYLFRKEGQNVTLSCEQNLNHDAMYWYRQDPGQGLRLIYYSQIVNDFQKGDIAEGYSVSREKKESFPLTVTSAQKNPTAFYLCASISGDETQYFGPGTRLLVL.

The rearrangement uses TRBV5-4 and TRBJ2-7, with a weak D call TRBD1 (6 bases). Germline CDR1 is SGHNT and CDR2 is YYREEE (reference sequence). The CDR3 totals 15 residues. The ends were cut back, 4 bases at V and 1 base at J, with 15 bases in the middle. The CDR3 bases are TGTGCCAGCAGCCGAGGACAGTCCTCATCCTACGAGCAGTACTTC. This codes for CASSRGQSSSYEQYF. The full variable domain, with the rest looked up from reference TRBV5-4 and TRBJ2-7, is ETGVTQSPTHLIKTRGQQVTLRCSSQSGHNTVSWYQQALGQGPQFIFQYYREEENGRGNFPPRFSGLQFPNYSSELNVNALELDDSALYLCASSRGQSSSYEQYFGPGTRLTVT.

The J gene is TRBJ2-2, the V gene TRBV14; 7 bases fit TRBD1. Trimming cost V 0 bases and J 5 bases; bases outside gene matches: 3. This CDR3 comprises 15 residues. Germline CDR1 SGHDN, CDR2 FVKESK. The CDR3, as DNA: TGTGCCAGCAGCCAAGAAAACAGGGGTACCGGGGAGCTGTTTTTT. This encodes CASSQENRGTGELFF.

As DNA, the CDR3 is TGTGCCAGCAGCCCTACCCCGCGGACAGAGCAGAACACTGAAGCTTTCTTT. It encodes CASSPTPRTEQNTEAFF. This chain links TRBV7-3 with TRBJ1-1, with D tentatively TRBD1 (6 bases). The CDR3 runs 17 residues. Trimming shortened V by 5 bases and J by 1 base, and 20 bases separated the two germline ends. Germline CDR1 is SGHTA and CDR2 is FQGTGA.

This clone was seen once. The chain combines TRBV3-1 (or the pseudogene TRBV3-2) with TRBJ2-3, with 9 nucleotides matching TRBD2. The CDR3 length is 16 residues. Germline loops: CDR1 LGHDT, CDR2 YNNKEL (reference sequence). Trimming removed 1 base from V and 8 bases from J; junction bases left unmatched: 10. The CDR3 sequence: CASSQAPGTSQVTQYF. CDR3 DNA: TGTGCCAGCAGCCAAGCCCCGGGGACTAGCCAAGTTACGCAGTATTTT.